This entry lists 26 T cell receptor beta chains sequenced from one sample in a study of T-cell memory formation after mild COVID-19. TCRdb independently ran MiXCR on the 5' RACE reads; one entry per CDR3 protein. The sample holds 160,000 or so distinct CDR3 sequences; around 30% are singletons and the top ten take around 13%. The sequencing input was PBMCs or a T cell subset sorted from them (not recorded which). The origin of the receptors is an adult woman who had mild COVID-19 (a few samples of this study predate the infection). Cell type and time point are not known.

The genes are TRBV7-9 and TRBJ1-2; D ambiguous. Germline loops: CDR1 SEHNR, CDR2 FQNEAQ (reference sequence). The V end was cut by 2 bases, the J end by 6 bases, with 19 bases between. This CDR3 has 16 amino acids. The CDR3 nucleotides read TGTGCCAGCAGCTTAATCGGGGTAGCGGTTTGGGATGGCTACACCTTC. It translates to CASSLIGVAVWDGYTF.

The chain has TRBV7-9 and TRBJ1-2, with D possibly matching TRBD1 (6 bases). Germline-derived CDR1 and CDR2 are SEHNR and FQNEAQ (reference sequence). With 1 base removed from V and 6 bases from J, the gap between germline ends came to 18 bases. The CDR3 is 16 amino acids. The chain's CDR3 is CASSLGGTTGSDGYTF. Here the CDR3 DNA reads TGTGCCAGCAGCTTAGGGGGGACGACAGGATCTGATGGCTACACCTTC.

This clonotype showed up just a few times. CDR3 coding DNA: TGTGCCGCCAGCCTTAACAGGGGGCTCTACGAGCAGTACTTC. It is translated as CAASLNRGLYEQYF. This chain connects TRBV25-1 to TRBJ2-7; 9 bases match TRBD1. The CDR3 is made up of 14 amino acids. Germline CDR1 reads MGHDK; CDR2 reads SYGVNS. V gave up 11 bases and J gave up 3 bases; unmatched junction bases: 11.

This clonotype has more than one count but fewer than ten. An end of the junction differs from the germline gene, which may be a read error. This sequence joins TRBV7-7 and TRBJ2-1; 13 positions match TRBD2. From germline, CDR1 is SSHAT and CDR2 FNYEAQ (reference sequence). The CDR3 sequence is 15 residues long. The CDR3 sequence: CASSPGLAGLNEQFF. The CDR3 nucleotides read TGTGCTAGCAGCCCGGGACTAGCGGGGCTCAATGAGCAGTTCTTC.

V and J are TRBV5-1 and TRBJ2-3; TRBD2 matches 9 bases. The CDR3 covers 18 residues. Germline V gives CDR1 SGHRS, CDR2 YFSETQ. J was trimmed by 3 bases and V by 4 bases; bases with no gene match: 15. As DNA, the CDR3 is TGCGCCAGCAGCCCCTCGTGGGTAGCGGGGGCCAAAACAGATACGCAGTATTTT. Protein sequence: CASSPSWVAGAKTDTQYF.

This chain uses TRBV7-2 with TRBJ2-3; possible D gene TRBD2, 6 bases. V was shortened by 4 bases and J by 2 bases, with 19 bases between the two germline ends. The CDR3 has 17 residues. CDR1 and CDR2 from the germline V gene are SGHTA and FQGNSA. This CDR3 is CASSSTWGVRDTDTQYF. The CDR3 region has the DNA TGTGCCAGCAGCTCCACCTGGGGGGTGAGGGACACAGATACGCAGTATTTT.

This clonotype was found a few times. The J gene is TRBJ2-7, the V gene TRBV7-9; D unresolved. CDR3 length: 12 amino acids. Germline CDR1 and CDR2: SEHNR and FQNEAQ (reference sequence). Trimming took 3 bases from V and 3 from J, leaving 6 bases between them. The DNA of the CDR3 is TGTGCCAGCAGCTTCCTCCTCTACGAGCAGTACTTC. Translated, it gives CASSFLLYEQYF.

This chain connects TRBV19 to TRBJ1-1; D is unclear. V dropped 3 bases and J dropped 6 bases, with 8 bases sitting between them. Germline V gives CDR1 LNHDA, CDR2 SQIVND (reference sequence). The CDR3 is made up of 12 amino acids. CDR3 in DNA: TGTGCCAGTAGTATCCGCACAGCTGAAGCTTTCTTT. This sequence encodes CASSIRTAEAFF. Drawing the rest from reference TRBV19 and TRBJ1-1, the complete variable domain is DGGITQSPKYLFRKEGQNVTLSCEQNLNHDAMYWYRQDPGQGLRLIYYSQIVNDFQKGDIAEGYSVSREKKESFPLTVTSAQKNPTAFYLCASSIRTAEAFFGQGTRLTVV.

This clonotype was observed once. The CDR3: CATSDSGTGGTEAFF. For the CDR3, the DNA is TGTGCCACCAGTGATTCCGGGACAGGGGGCACTGAAGCTTTCTTT. The chain links TRBV24-1 to TRBJ1-1, with 11 nucleotides matching TRBD1. V trimming: 2 bases; J trimming: 4 bases; junction bases outside the gene matches: 2. CDR3 length: 15 residues. Germline CDR1 reads KGHDR; CDR2 reads SFDVKD.

The J gene is TRBJ1-1, the V gene TRBV6-1; D remains ambiguous. This CDR3 is 12 amino acids long. CDR1 MNHNS and CDR2 SASEGT come from the germline V gene. The ends were cut back, 10 bases at V and 1 base at J, with 10 bases in the middle. The CDR3 nucleotides are TGTGCCACCTCCAGAGCGAACACTGAAGCTTTCTTT. Its protein product is CATSRANTEAFF.

The chain links TRBV9 to TRBJ2-1; 9 positions match TRBD1. J gave up 6 bases and V 4 bases, and 8 bases lay outside the gene matches. Germline-derived CDR1 and CDR2 are SGDLS and YYNGEE. The CDR3 extends over 15 amino acids. CDR3 loop: CASSPWDREGNEQFF. CDR3 DNA: TGTGCCAGCAGCCCGTGGGACAGGGAGGGCAATGAGCAGTTCTTC.

The chain joins TRBV27 to TRBJ1-1; 11 bases are shared with TRBD1. This CDR3 has 14 amino acids. The V gene end was trimmed by 6 bases and the J gene end by 4 bases; junction bases not matched to a gene: 4. In germline, CDR1 is MNHEY, CDR2 SMNVEV (reference sequence). CDR3 loop: CASRDRGLRTEAFF. CDR3 sequence (DNA): TGTGCCAGCAGGGACAGGGGGCTTCGCACTGAAGCTTTCTTT.

This clonotype was counted only a few times. V usage is TRBV9 and J usage is TRBJ2-3; D is perhaps TRBD2 (7 bases). This CDR3 contains 16 residues. V shed 7 bases and J shed 4 bases, with 22 bases lying between them. CDR1 is SGDLS, CDR2 YYNGEE, per germline. The CDR3 region is CASSEEGGLPSDTQYF. CDR3 in DNA: TGTGCCAGCTCCGAGGAGGGGGGGCTCCCGTCAGATACGCAGTATTTT.

The chain links TRBV3-1 to TRBJ1-1; maybe TRBD1 (5 bases). Between the trimmed V and J ends, which lost 1 base and 2 bases, there was a span of 8 bases. Germline-derived CDR1 and CDR2 are LGHDT and YNNKEL (reference sequence). This CDR3 is built from 14 residues. The CDR3 here is CASSQGTPNTEAFF. In nucleotides, the CDR3 is TGTGCCAGCAGCCAAGGGACACCAAACACTGAAGCTTTCTTT.

The gene calls are TRBV24-1 and TRBJ2-3, with 7 bases fitting TRBD2. V was pared by 3 bases and J by 0 bases, with 5 bases of the junction left unmatched. Germline-derived CDR1 and CDR2 are KGHDR and SFDVKD. This CDR3 contains 16 residues. The DNA of the CDR3 is TGTGCCACCAGTGATCCGGCTAGCGGCAGCACAGATACGCAGTATTTT. This translates into CATSDPASGSTDTQYF.

Only a few counts were recorded for this clonotype. This chain uses TRBV7-2 with TRBJ2-7; D is possibly TRBD1 or TRBD2 (5 bases each). CDR3 size: 15 residues. Germline CDR1 SGHTA, CDR2 FQGNSA. The V end lost 4 bases, the J end lost 2 bases, and 15 bases lay between the germline ends. CDR3 DNA sequence: TGTGCCAGCAGCTATTGGGGGACGGAGGCCTACGAGCAGTACTTC. Protein product: CASSYWGTEAYEQYF.

This clonotype was detected a few times. The chain recombines TRBV7-8 with TRBJ2-7; 7 nucleotides agree with TRBD1. V gave up 5 bases and J gave up 0 bases; unmatched junction bases: 10. Germline loops: CDR1 SGHVS, CDR2 FQNEAQ. CDR3 length equals 16 residues. The CDR3 is CASSLPTGTASYEQYF. CDR3 in DNA: TGTGCCAGCAGCCTGCCAACTGGGACAGCCTCCTACGAGCAGTACTTC.

The rearrangement uses TRBV20-1 and TRBJ1-5; TRBD1 matches at 8 bases. The CDR3 contains 14 residues. Germline V lookup: CDR1 DFQATT, CDR2 SNEGSKA (reference sequence). Trimming cost V 6 bases and J 6 bases; bases outside gene matches: 10. CDR3: CSATRTGRGQPQHF. Here the CDR3 DNA reads TGCAGTGCAACACGGACAGGGAGAGGTCAGCCCCAGCATTTT.

The table lists this clonotype with a few counts. This chain connects TRBV5-1 to TRBJ2-3; perhaps TRBD1 as D (5 bases). CDR1 SGHRS and CDR2 YFSETQ come from the germline V gene. V was clipped by 1 base and J by 4 bases, with 10 bases between them. This CDR3 region has 14 residues. CDR3 sequence (DNA): TGCGCCAGCAGCTTGTTCAGGGATCCAGATACGCAGTATTTT. This translates into CASSLFRDPDTQYF.

This chain connects TRBV5-4 to TRBJ2-5; possible D gene TRBD2, 7 bases. Trimming shortened V by 3 bases and J by 2 bases, and 14 bases separated the two germline ends. The CDR3 is made up of 15 amino acids. Germline CDR1 is SGHNT and CDR2 is YYREEE (reference sequence). This CDR3 reads CASSSGGIVQETQYF. The CDR3 DNA reads TGTGCCAGCAGCTCGGGGGGCATCGTTCAAGAGACCCAGTACTTC.

The chain joins TRBV30 to TRBJ1-2; 7 positions match TRBD1. Germline CDR1 reads GTSNPN; CDR2 reads SVGIG (reference sequence). The V and J ends lost 7 bases and 2 bases, in that order; junction bases with no gene match: 13. The CDR3 has 15 residues. CDR3 sequence reads: CASGPKGAVNYGYTF. As DNA, the CDR3 is TGTGCCTCTGGACCGAAGGGGGCTGTCAACTATGGCTACACCTTC.

The chain is built from TRBV6-2 or TRBV6-3 and TRBJ1-2, with TRBD1 as a possible D gene (6 bases). The CDR3 loop spans 13 amino acids. Germline CDR1 is MNHEY and CDR2 is SVGEGT. V shed 2 bases and J shed 5 bases, with 9 bases lying between them. CDR3 sequence: CASSYDGQYGYTF. CDR3 nucleotide sequence: TGTGCCAGCAGTTACGACGGACAGTATGGCTACACCTTC.

This clonotype was counted ten times or more. The J gene is TRBJ1-1, the V gene TRBV20-1; 10 bases are a match to TRBD1. After removal of 0 bases from V and 13 bases from J, the junction contained 8 bases not matched to a gene. The length of the CDR3 is 13 residues. Germline V gene lookup returns CDR1 DFQATT and CDR2 SNEGSKA (reference sequence). CDR3 region: CSARDLMGQGNFF. DNA for the CDR3: TGCAGTGCTAGAGATCTTATGGGACAGGGGAATTTCTTT.

The V and J genes are TRBV9 and TRBJ2-1; TRBD2 matches at 7 bases. With V trimmed by 3 bases and J by 3 bases, 6 bases remained unmatched. Germline V gene data show CDR1 as SGDLS and CDR2 as YYNGEE. The CDR3 has 15 residues. The CDR3 region is CASSALADNYNEQFF. DNA of the CDR3: TGTGCCAGCAGCGCTCTAGCGGACAACTACAATGAGCAGTTCTTC.

The chain is built from TRBV27 and TRBJ1-5, with D hard to call. Trimming removed 3 bases from V and 3 bases from J, with 6 bases in between. The CDR3 has 13 amino acids. CDR1 MNHEY and CDR2 SMNVEV come from the germline V gene (reference sequence). The CDR3 sequence: CASSFFSNQPQHF. The DNA of the CDR3 is TGTGCCAGCAGTTTCTTTTCCAATCAGCCCCAGCATTTT.

J is TRBJ1-1 and V is TRBV3-1, with D possibly matching TRBD1 (5 bases). Germline V gene lookup returns CDR1 LGHDT and CDR2 YNNKEL (reference sequence). This CDR3 spans 15 amino acids. V lost 4 bases to trimming and J lost 0 bases, with 12 bases between them. The CDR3 sequence is CASSRGTAVNTEAFF. The CDR3, as DNA: TGTGCCAGCAGCCGAGGGACGGCGGTGAACACTGAAGCTTTCTTT.